This T cell receptor (beta chain) was sequenced for a study of blood T cells in healthy people across ages. Study results and caveats: Older individuals had lower TCR beta diversity per million T cells (the decline was roughly linear). Versus aged donors, long-lived donors had higher diversity and more naive CD4+ cells.

Samples each had at least 6 micrograms of total RNA extracted. Remarks on this clonotype: The antigen is unknown.

A second PCR of about 7 to 12 cycles used a sample-barcoded 5' primer and a J-beta primer mix. Each of the samples gave a minimum of 3 million paired-end reads that contained CDR3. TCRdb independently ran MiXCR on the 5' RACE reads; one entry per CDR3 protein. The sample shows about 620,000 distinct CDR3 sequences, roughly 21% of them seen only once. The receptor comes from a man in his 70s in good health. The sample taken for sequencing was blood.

CDR3 in DNA: TGTGCCAGCAGAAACCAGATGGAAGAGACCCAGTACTTC. Encoded protein: CASRNQMEETQYF. The chain employs TRBV12-3 or TRBV12-4 and TRBJ2-5; D is uncertain. This CDR3 spans 13 amino acids. V was trimmed by 6 bases and J by 3 bases, leaving 11 bases between them.